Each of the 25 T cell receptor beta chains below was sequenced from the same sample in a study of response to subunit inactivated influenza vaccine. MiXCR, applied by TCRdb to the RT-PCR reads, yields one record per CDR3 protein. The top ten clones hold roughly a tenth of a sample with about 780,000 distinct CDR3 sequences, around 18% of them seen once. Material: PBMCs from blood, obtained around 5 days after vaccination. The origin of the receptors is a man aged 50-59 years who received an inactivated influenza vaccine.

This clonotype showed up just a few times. The CDR3 DNA is TGCGCCAGCAAAGACGCGGGACTAGCGGGCAATGAGCAGTTCTTC. It specifies CASKDAGLAGNEQFF. V usage is TRBV10-2 and J usage is TRBJ2-1; the match to TRBD2 covers 12 bases. Germline values: CDR1 WSHSY, CDR2 SAAADI. Trimming removed 7 bases from V and 6 bases from J; junction bases left unmatched: 7. CDR3 length: 15 residues.

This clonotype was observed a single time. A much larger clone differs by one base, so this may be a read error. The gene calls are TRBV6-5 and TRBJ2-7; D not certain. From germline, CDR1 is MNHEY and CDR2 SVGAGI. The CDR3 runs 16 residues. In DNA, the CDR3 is TGTGTCAGCAGTTACTCGATCGGGTTAAAGCCCTACGAGCAGTACTTC. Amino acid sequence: CVSSYSIGLKPYEQYF.

The CDR3 nucleotides are TGTGCCAGCAGCGCCGGAAAGGGCAATCAGCCCCAGCATTTT. This translates into CASSAGKGNQPQHF. The chain combines TRBV9 with TRBJ1-5; D not certain. The V end lost 3 bases, the J end lost 2 bases, and 9 bases lay between the germline ends. CDR1 SGDLS and CDR2 YYNGEE come from the germline V gene. The CDR3 contains 14 residues.

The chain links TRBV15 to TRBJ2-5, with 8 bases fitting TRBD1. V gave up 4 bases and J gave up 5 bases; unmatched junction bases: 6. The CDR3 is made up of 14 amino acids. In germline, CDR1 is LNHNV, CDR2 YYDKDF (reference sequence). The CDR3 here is CATSKRTGRETQYF. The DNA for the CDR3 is TGTGCCACCAGCAAAAGGACAGGGAGGGAGACCCAGTACTTC.

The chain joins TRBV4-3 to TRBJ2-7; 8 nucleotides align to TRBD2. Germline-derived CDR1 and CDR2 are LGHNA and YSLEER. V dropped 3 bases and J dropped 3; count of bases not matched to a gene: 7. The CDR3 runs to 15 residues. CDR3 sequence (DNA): TGCGCCAGCAGCCAGGGGGGTAGCGGGGACTACGAGCAGTACTTC. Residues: CASSQGGSGDYEQYF.

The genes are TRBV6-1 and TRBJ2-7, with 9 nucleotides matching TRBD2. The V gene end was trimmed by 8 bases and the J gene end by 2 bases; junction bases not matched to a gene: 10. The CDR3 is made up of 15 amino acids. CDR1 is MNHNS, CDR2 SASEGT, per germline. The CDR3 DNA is TGTGCCAGCTCTAGCGGGATTACCGTAGCCTACGAGCAGTACTTC. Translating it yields CASSSGITVAYEQYF.

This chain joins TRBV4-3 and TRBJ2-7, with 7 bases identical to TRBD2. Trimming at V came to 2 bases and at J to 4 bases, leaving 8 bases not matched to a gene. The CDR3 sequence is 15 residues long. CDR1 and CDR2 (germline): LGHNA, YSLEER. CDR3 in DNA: TGCGCCAGCAGCCAAAATGGCGGGAGCATTTACGAGCAGTACTTC. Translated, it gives CASSQNGGSIYEQYF.

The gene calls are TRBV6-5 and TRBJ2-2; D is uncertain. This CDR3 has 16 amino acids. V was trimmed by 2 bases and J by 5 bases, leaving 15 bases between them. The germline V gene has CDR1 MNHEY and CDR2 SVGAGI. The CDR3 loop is CASSYDAVPLTGELFF. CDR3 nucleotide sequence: TGTGCCAGCAGTTACGATGCCGTCCCATTAACCGGGGAGCTGTTTTTT.

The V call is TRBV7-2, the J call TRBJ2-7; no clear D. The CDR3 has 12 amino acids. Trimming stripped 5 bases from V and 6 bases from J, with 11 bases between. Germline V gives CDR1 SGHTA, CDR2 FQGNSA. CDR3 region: CASSPQAVEQYF. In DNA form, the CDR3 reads TGTGCCAGCAGCCCCCAAGCCGTCGAGCAGTACTTC.

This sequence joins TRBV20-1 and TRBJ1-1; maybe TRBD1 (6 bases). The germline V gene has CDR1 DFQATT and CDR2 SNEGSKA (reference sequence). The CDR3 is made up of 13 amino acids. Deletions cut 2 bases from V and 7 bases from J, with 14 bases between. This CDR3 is CSARKQGLGEAFF. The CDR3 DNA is TGCAGTGCTAGAAAACAGGGACTTGGTGAAGCTTTCTTT.

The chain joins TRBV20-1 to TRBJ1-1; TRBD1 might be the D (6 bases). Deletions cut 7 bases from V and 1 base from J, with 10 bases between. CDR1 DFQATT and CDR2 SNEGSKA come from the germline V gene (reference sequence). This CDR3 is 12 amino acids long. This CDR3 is CSVSQGNTEAFF. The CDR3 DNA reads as TGCAGTGTCTCACAGGGGAACACTGAAGCTTTCTTT.

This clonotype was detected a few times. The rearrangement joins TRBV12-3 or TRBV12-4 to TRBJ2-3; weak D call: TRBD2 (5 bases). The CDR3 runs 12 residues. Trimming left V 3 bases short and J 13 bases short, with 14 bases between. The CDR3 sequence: CASSLGDPMEYF. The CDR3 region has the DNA TGTGCCAGCAGTTTGGGAGACCCCATGGAGTATTTT.

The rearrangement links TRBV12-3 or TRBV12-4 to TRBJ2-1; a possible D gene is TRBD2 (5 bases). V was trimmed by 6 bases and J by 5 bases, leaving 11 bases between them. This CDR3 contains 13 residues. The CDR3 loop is CASSPDYDNEQFF. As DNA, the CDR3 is TGTGCCAGCAGCCCCGACTACGACAATGAGCAGTTCTTC.

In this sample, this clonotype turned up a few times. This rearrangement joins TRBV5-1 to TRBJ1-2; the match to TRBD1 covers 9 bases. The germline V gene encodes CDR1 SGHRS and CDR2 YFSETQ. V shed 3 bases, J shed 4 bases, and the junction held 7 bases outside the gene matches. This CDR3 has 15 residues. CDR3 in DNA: TGCGCCAGCAGCTGGACCGGGACAGGGAGCTATGGCTACACCTTC. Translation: CASSWTGTGSYGYTF.

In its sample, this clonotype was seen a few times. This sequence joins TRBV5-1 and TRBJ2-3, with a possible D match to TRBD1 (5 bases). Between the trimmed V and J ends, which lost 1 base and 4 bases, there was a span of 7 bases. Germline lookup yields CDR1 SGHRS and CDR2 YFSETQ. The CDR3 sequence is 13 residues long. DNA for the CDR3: TGCGCCAGCAGCTTGAGACAGTCAGATACGCAGTATTTT. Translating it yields CASSLRQSDTQYF.

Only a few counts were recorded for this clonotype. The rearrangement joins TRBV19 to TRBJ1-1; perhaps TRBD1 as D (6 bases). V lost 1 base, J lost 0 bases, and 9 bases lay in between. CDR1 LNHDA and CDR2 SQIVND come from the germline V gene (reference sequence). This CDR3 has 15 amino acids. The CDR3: CASSIAGHLNTEAFF. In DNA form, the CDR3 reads TGTGCCAGTAGTATAGCGGGACACTTGAACACTGAAGCTTTCTTT.

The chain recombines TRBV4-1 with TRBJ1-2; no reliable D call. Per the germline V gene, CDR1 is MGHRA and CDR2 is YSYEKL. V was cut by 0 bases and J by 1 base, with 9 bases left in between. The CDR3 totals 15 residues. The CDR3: CASSQEKESNYGYTF. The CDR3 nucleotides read TGCGCCAGCAGCCAAGAAAAGGAGAGTAACTATGGCTACACCTTC.

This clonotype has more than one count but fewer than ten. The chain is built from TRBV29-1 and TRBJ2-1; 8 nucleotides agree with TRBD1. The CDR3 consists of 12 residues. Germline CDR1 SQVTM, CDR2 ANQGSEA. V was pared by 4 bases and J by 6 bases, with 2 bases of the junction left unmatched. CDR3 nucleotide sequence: TGCAGCGTTGCCCAGGGGGCCAATGAGCAGTTCTTC. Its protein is CSVAQGANEQFF.

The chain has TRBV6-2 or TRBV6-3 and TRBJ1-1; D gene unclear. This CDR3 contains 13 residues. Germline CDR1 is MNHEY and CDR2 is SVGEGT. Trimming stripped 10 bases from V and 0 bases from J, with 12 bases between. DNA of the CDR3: TGTGCCACCACCGTAAAGATGAACACTGAAGCTTTCTTT. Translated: CATTVKMNTEAFF.

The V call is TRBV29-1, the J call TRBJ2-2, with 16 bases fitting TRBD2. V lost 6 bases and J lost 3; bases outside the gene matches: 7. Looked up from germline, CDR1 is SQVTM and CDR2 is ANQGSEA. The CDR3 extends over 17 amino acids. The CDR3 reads CSVPGTSGRVDTGELFF. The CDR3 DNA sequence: TGCAGCGTCCCAGGGACTAGCGGGAGGGTCGACACCGGGGAGCTGTTTTTT.

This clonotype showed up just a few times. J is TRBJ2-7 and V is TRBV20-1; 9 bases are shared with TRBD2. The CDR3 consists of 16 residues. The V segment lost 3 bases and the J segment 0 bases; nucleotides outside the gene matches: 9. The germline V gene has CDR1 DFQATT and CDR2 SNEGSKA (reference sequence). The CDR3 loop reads CSASTLAGINSYEQYF. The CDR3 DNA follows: TGCAGTGCTAGTACCCTAGCGGGAATTAACTCCTACGAGCAGTACTTC.

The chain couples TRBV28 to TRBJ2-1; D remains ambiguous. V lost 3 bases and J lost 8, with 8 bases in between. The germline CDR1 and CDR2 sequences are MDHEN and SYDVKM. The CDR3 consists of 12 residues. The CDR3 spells CASSFSRDEQFF. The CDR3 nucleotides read TGTGCCAGCAGTTTCTCCCGGGATGAGCAGTTCTTC.

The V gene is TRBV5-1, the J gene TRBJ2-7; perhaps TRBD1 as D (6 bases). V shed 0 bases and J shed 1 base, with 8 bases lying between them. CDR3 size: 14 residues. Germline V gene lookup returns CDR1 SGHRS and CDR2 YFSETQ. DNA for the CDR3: TGCGCCAGCAGCTTGGACGGGACATCCTACGAGCAGTACTTC. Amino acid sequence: CASSLDGTSYEQYF. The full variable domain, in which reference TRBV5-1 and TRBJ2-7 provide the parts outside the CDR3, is KAGVTQTPRYLIKTRGQQVTLSCSPISGHRSVSWYQQTPGQGLQFLFEYFSETQRNKGNFPGRFSGRQFSNSRSEMNVSTLELGDSALYLCASSLDGTSYEQYFGPGTRLTVT.

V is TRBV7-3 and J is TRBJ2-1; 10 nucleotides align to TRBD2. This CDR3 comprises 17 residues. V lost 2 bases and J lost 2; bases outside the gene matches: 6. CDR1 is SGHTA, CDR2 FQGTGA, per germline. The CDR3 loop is CASSLYASGGPYNEQFF. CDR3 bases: TGTGCCAGCAGCTTATATGCTAGCGGGGGCCCCTACAATGAGCAGTTCTTC.

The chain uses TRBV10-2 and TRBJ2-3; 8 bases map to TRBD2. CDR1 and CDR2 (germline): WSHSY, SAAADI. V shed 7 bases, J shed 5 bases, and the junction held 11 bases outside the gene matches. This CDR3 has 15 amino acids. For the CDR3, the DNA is TGCGCCAGCACGGAGCGGGGGCAACGAGGAGATACGCAGTATTTT. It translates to CASTERGQRGDTQYF.